This TCR beta chain appears in the sequencing data of a study of T cell repertoires in cytomegalovirus infection. Study-level background: It was recently identified HLA-C-restricted and well-studied HLA-B-restricted CMV epitopes that the study used. Public TCR beta signatures marked donors with CMV infection and the matching HLA. Study-wide points: The response measured ex vivo was dominated by TCR beta clonotypes (HLA-C-restricted and CMV-specific). Of the TCR beta families, the public ones yielded a cumulative frequency that identified carriers of CMV plus the relevant HLA.

As concerns this clonotype: Its antigen is not known.

TCRdb reanalysed the reads using MiXCR and keeps one entry per CDR3 protein. The sample includes over 100,000 distinct CDR3 sequences, around 28% of them seen just once. Trimming removed 2 bases from V and 6 bases from J; junction bases left unmatched: 4. CDR1 and CDR2 (germline): SGHDT, YYEEEE. The CDR3 sequence is 14 residues long. The source material was CD8+ T cells from cultured PBMCs, sampled from culture after CMV antigen stimulation. This TCR was sampled from a human donor in good health (CMV status not recorded). Some clones in this sample may be carry-over from other donors' samples. This rearrangement joins TRBV5-6 to TRBJ1-4; 7 nucleotides line up with TRBD1. The DNA for the CDR3 is TGTGCCAGCAGCTTTACAGGGGATCATGAAAAACTGTTTTTT. Translation: CASSFTGDHEKLFF.